One T cell receptor (beta chain) is described in this entry. No antigen is known for it. These data are taken from a study of CD8 T cells in Susac syndrome. The study's findings and limits: Only a relatively small number of individuals were included in the TCR sequencing and HLA analysis.

TCR beta sequencing was performed on blood CD8+ and CD4+ T cells. The junction had 7 bases not matched to a gene; V was cut back by 1 base and J by 6 bases. Germline V gives CDR1 SGHRS, CDR2 YFSETQ. CDR3 length: 16 amino acids. A quantity of about 0.5 to 1 ug RNA underwent reverse transcription using random hexamers. An immunoSEQ multiplex PCR amplified TCR beta CDR3 over 54 Vbeta and 13 Jbeta. TCRdb analysed the immunoSEQ multiplex PCR reads with MiXCR anew, one entry per CDR3 protein. The table includes around 130,000 distinct CDR3 sequences, 90% to 95% detected once. The TCR originated in a human donor in good health. The sample was CD4+ T cells from PBMCs. V is TRBV5-1 and J is TRBJ2-1, with TRBD2 matching 10 bases. The CDR3 loop is CASSLFATSGFNEQFF. CDR3 coding DNA: TGCGCCAGCAGCTTGTTTGCGACTAGCGGGTTCAATGAGCAGTTCTTC. Drawing the rest from reference TRBV5-1 and TRBJ2-1, the complete variable domain is KAGVTQTPRYLIKTRGQQVTLSCSPISGHRSVSWYQQTPGQGLQFLFEYFSETQRNKGNFPGRFSGRQFSNSRSEMNVSTLELGDSALYLCASSLFATSGFNEQFFGPGTRLTVL.